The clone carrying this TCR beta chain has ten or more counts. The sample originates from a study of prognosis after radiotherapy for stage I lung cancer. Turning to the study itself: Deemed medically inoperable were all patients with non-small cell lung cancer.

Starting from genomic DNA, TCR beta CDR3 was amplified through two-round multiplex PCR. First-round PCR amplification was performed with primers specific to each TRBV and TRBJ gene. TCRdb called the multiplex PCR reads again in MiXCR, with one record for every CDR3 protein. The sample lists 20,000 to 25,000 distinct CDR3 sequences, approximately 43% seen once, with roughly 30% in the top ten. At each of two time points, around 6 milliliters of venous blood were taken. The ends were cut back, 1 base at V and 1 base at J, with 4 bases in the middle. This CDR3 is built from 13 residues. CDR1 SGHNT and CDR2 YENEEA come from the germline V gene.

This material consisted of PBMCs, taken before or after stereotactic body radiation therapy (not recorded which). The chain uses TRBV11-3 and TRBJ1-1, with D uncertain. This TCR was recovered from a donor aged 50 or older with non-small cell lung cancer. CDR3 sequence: CASSLVRNTEAFF. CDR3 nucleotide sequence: TGTGCCAGCAGCTTAGTCAGGAACACTGAAGCTTTCTTT.